The source of this T cell receptor beta chain is a study of control samples from healthy donors and cancer patients. The length of the CDR3 is 14 residues. Per germline, CDR1 LNHDA and CDR2 SQIVND (reference sequence). Trimming shortened V by 3 bases and J by 0 bases, and 8 bases separated the two germline ends. Here immunoSEQ multiplex PCR was the method, and the copy in TCRdb shows in-frame clones only, minus some. In the table there are about 92,000 clones, more than 75% of which are singletons. The chain links TRBV19 to TRBJ1-2; D uncertain. Material for sequencing was blood. This TCR was recovered from an older woman in good health. DNA of the CDR3: TGTGCCAGTAGTATCCAGAGTTCTAACTATGGCTACACCTTC. Encoded protein: CASSIQSSNYGYTF. The full variable domain, its missing parts supplied by reference TRBV19 and TRBJ1-2, is DGGITQSPKYLFRKEGQNVTLSCEQNLNHDAMYWYRQDPGQGLRLIYYSQIVNDFQKGDIAEGYSVSREKKESFPLTVTSAQKNPTAFYLCASSIQSSNYGYTFGSGTRLTVV.